The rows below give T cell receptor beta chains drawn from one sample of a study of blood T cell repertoires in COVID-19. Only in-frame clones appear in the TCRdb table, and some are missing; sequencing was by immunoSEQ multiplex PCR. Of around 360,000 clones listed, approximately 84% are singletons. The sequenced sample was PBMCs or T cells enriched from blood (not recorded which). These receptors were obtained from a woman in her twenties or thirties who had recovered from COVID-19. Both conserved end residues are part of each CDR3. D genes are given only for firm matches. Size values are once, few and many counts, or a class for expanded clones, and some rows have none.

CDR3 protein: CASSQRVPRGYTF
CDR3 DNA: TGTGCCAGCAGCCAACGGGTGCCTCGGGGCTACACCTTC
D gene: -
V gene: TRBV7-8
clone size: -
CDR3 length: 13
J gene: TRBJ1-2

CDR3 protein: CSGQPSGDTGELFF
CDR3 DNA: TGCAGCGGGCAGCCAAGCGGGGACACCGGGGAGCTGTTTTTT
D gene: TRBD2
V gene: TRBV29-1
clone size: -
CDR3 length: 14
J gene: TRBJ2-2

CDR3 protein: CSTRRVGDNEQFF
CDR3 DNA: TGCAGCACCCGCAGGGTAGGGGACAATGAGCAGTTCTTC
D gene: -
V gene: TRBV29-1
clone size: few
CDR3 length: 13
J gene: TRBJ2-1

CDR3 protein: CASSLSLTYEQYF
CDR3 DNA: TGTGCCAGCAGCTTAAGCCTGACTTACGAGCAGTACTTC
D gene: -
V gene: TRBV7-8
clone size: -
CDR3 length: 13
J gene: TRBJ2-7

CDR3 protein: CATSRVEGLRGYTF
CDR3 DNA: TGTGCCACCAGCAGAGTGGAGGGTTTAAGGGGCTACACCTTC
D gene: -
V gene: TRBV15
clone size: -
CDR3 length: 14
J gene: TRBJ1-2

CDR3 protein: CASSRLAGGTDTQYF
CDR3 DNA: TGTGCCAGCAGCCGACTAGCGGGAGGGACAGATACGCAGTATTTT
D gene: TRBD2
V gene: TRBV5-4
clone size: -
CDR3 length: 15
J gene: TRBJ2-3

CDR3 protein: CASSGSGSTEAFF
CDR3 DNA: TGTGCCAGCAGTGGTTCGGGGTCCACTGAAGCTTTCTTT
D gene: -
V gene: TRBV27
clone size: once
CDR3 length: 13
J gene: TRBJ1-1

CDR3 protein: CASSQGLRTYSNQPQHF
CDR3 DNA: TGTGCCAGCAGCCAAGGACTGCGGACATATAGCAATCAGCCCCAGCATTTT
D gene: -
V gene: TRBV3-1/TRBV3-2
clone size: once
CDR3 length: 17
J gene: TRBJ1-5

CDR3 protein: CASRGQGPYEQYF
CDR3 DNA: TGTGCCAGCAGAGGACAGGGTCCCTACGAGCAGTACTTC
D gene: TRBD1
V gene: TRBV3-1/TRBV3-2
clone size: -
CDR3 length: 13
J gene: TRBJ2-7

CDR3 protein: CASSPDRSYEQYF
CDR3 DNA: TGTGCCAGTAGCCCCGACAGATCCTACGAGCAGTACTTC
D gene: -
V gene: TRBV19
clone size: -
CDR3 length: 13
J gene: TRBJ2-7

CDR3 protein: CASSQGPGYEQYF
CDR3 DNA: TGCGCCAGCAGCCAAGGCCCAGGGTACGAGCAGTACTTC
D gene: -
V gene: TRBV4-1
clone size: -
CDR3 length: 13
J gene: TRBJ2-7

CDR3 protein: CASSLLLAGGNTGELFF
CDR3 DNA: TGTGCCAGCAGCCTCCTACTAGCGGGAGGGAACACCGGGGAGCTGTTTTTT
D gene: TRBD2
V gene: TRBV27
clone size: once
CDR3 length: 17
J gene: TRBJ2-2

CDR3 protein: CASSFQGPSMNTEAFF
CDR3 DNA: TGCGCCAGCAGCTTTCAGGGGCCTTCCATGAACACTGAAGCTTTCTTT
D gene: -
V gene: TRBV5-1
clone size: -
CDR3 length: 16
J gene: TRBJ1-1

CDR3 protein: CASSTQGVNTEAFF
CDR3 DNA: TGTGCCAGCAGCACCCAGGGGGTGAACACTGAAGCTTTCTTT
D gene: TRBD1
V gene: TRBV9
clone size: -
CDR3 length: 14
J gene: TRBJ1-1

CDR3 protein: CASSPDISYNEQFF
CDR3 DNA: TGTGCCAGCAGTCCGGACATCTCCTACAATGAGCAGTTCTTC
D gene: -
V gene: TRBV6-2/TRBV6-3
clone size: -
CDR3 length: 14
J gene: TRBJ2-1

CDR3 protein: CASSLGVRRDNYEQYF
CDR3 DNA: TGTGCCAGCAGCTTGGGTGTCCGCAGGGACAACTACGAGCAGTACTTC
D gene: -
V gene: TRBV5-5
clone size: -
CDR3 length: 16
J gene: TRBJ2-7

CDR3 protein: CASSFSGRAEYNEQFF
CDR3 DNA: TGTGCCAGCAGTTTTAGCGGGAGGGCCGAGTACAATGAGCAGTTCTTC
D gene: TRBD2
V gene: TRBV27
clone size: -
CDR3 length: 16
J gene: TRBJ2-1

CDR3 protein: CASSLVPGQGGNTIYF
CDR3 DNA: TGTGCCAGCAGCTTGGTACCGGGACAGGGAGGGAACACCATATATTTT
D gene: TRBD1
V gene: TRBV5-6
clone size: -
CDR3 length: 16
J gene: TRBJ1-3

CDR3 protein: CASSPGFGGNQPQHF
CDR3 DNA: TGTGCCAGCTCACCAGGTTTCGGGGGTAATCAGCCCCAGCATTTT
D gene: -
V gene: TRBV18
clone size: few
CDR3 length: 15
J gene: TRBJ1-5

CDR3 protein: CATSEDRDEQFF
CDR3 DNA: TGTGCCACCAGTGAGGACAGGGATGAGCAGTTCTTC
D gene: TRBD1
V gene: TRBV24-1
clone size: -
CDR3 length: 12
J gene: TRBJ2-1

CDR3 protein: CASTDMGQGIEKLFF
CDR3 DNA: TGTGCCAGTACCGACATGGGACAGGGGATTGAAAAACTGTTTTTT
D gene: TRBD1
V gene: TRBV19
clone size: -
CDR3 length: 15
J gene: TRBJ1-4

CDR3 protein: CSVVRNTGELFF
CDR3 DNA: TGCAGCGTTGTTAGGAACACCGGGGAGCTGTTTTTT
D gene: -
V gene: TRBV29-1
clone size: -
CDR3 length: 12
J gene: TRBJ2-2

CDR3 protein: CASSETGQGNTEAFF
CDR3 DNA: TGTGCCAGCAGTGAGACGGGACAGGGGAACACTGAAGCTTTCTTT
D gene: TRBD1
V gene: TRBV2
clone size: once
CDR3 length: 15
J gene: TRBJ1-1